This TCR beta chain was recovered during a study of T cells expressing NK-cell markers. Study-wide context: Eight donors were sequenced, of whom seven were HCMV-seropositive, while the remaining one was HCMV-seronegative. Study-wide points: Top CD8+ clonotypes included the dominant CD3+CD56+NKG2C+ clonotypes in roughly 6 donors.

CDR3 length: 16 amino acids. Germline V lookup: CDR1 SGHAT, CDR2 FQNNGV. From the 5' RACE reads, TCRdb lists one entry per CDR3 protein and no DNA. This sample contains 250,000 to 300,000 distinct CDR3 sequences. As regards this clonotype: Its antigen is unidentified.

The sequenced material came from blood T cells: a sorted CD56 or NKG2C T cell subset, CD4+ or CD8+ T cells, or bulk PBMC T cells (not recorded which). This TCR was recovered from a woman between 18 and 69 years old in good health. The chain joins TRBV11-2 to TRBJ2-3; the TRBD2 assignment by TCRdb is unverifiable without DNA. CDR3 sequence reads: CASSYLAGQSTDTQYF.